The 10 T cell receptor beta chains below all came from one sample that was sequenced in a study of technical replicates of blood from a handful of donors (dated by TCRdb to about 2017). Library preparation was by the immunoSEQ multiplex PCR assay. What TCRdb holds here is the immuneACCESS table cut down to in-frame rearrangements. Part of the clones is not present; checked against another copy, under half of the missing clones reflect an unresolved V gene, and the others are unexplained. For this sample the table gives tens of thousands of clones, of which around 92% were detected only once. The ten top clones hold 0.42% of the sample. The sequenced sample was T cells isolated from PBMCs. These receptors all come from a human donor in good health.

This sequence joins TRBV7-9 and TRBJ2-7; D possibly corresponds to TRBD2 (5 bases). This CDR3 has 13 residues. V gave up 5 bases and J gave up 3 bases, with 11 bases separating them. Per germline, CDR1 SEHNR and CDR2 FQNEAQ (reference sequence). The CDR3 nucleotides read TGTGCCAGCAGCCAGCGGAATGGCTACGAGCAGTACTTC. Protein sequence: CASSQRNGYEQYF.

V is TRBV6-5 and J is TRBJ1-1; 7 bases match TRBD1. V trimming: 6 bases; J trimming: 1 base; junction bases outside the gene matches: 2. Germline values: CDR1 MNHEY, CDR2 SVGAGI. CDR3 length equals 13 residues. The CDR3 coding sequence is TGTGCCAGCAGACAGGGGCCGAACACTGAAGCTTTCTTT. The encoded protein is CASRQGPNTEAFF.

V gene TRBV19 combines with J gene TRBJ1-5; no clear D. Germline V CDR1 and CDR2: LNHDA, SQIVND (reference sequence). The CDR3 runs to 13 residues. V lost 3 bases to trimming and J lost 7 bases, with 10 bases between them. The CDR3 spells CASSMRDLQPQHF. CDR3 nucleotides: TGTGCCAGTAGTATGCGGGATTTGCAGCCCCAGCATTTT.

The V gene is TRBV4-3, the J gene TRBJ2-2, with TRBD1 identical over 8 bases. Trimming removed 5 bases from V and 6 bases from J; junction bases left unmatched: 14. The germline V gene encodes CDR1 LGHNA and CDR2 YSLEER. The CDR3 is 17 residues long. As DNA, the CDR3 is TGCGCCAGCAGCTATACCTCGCAGGGGGCTCAGGCCGGGGAGCTGTTTTTT. It yields the protein CASSYTSQGAQAGELFF.

The rearrangement joins TRBV11-3 to TRBJ2-7; 7 nucleotides match TRBD1. Germline lookup yields CDR1 SGHNT and CDR2 YENEEA. The CDR3 contains 16 residues. V was pared by 4 bases and J by 3 bases, with 12 bases of the junction left unmatched. The CDR3 DNA sequence: TGTGCCAGCAGCTCTAGGACCGGACAGGACCTCTACGAGCAGTACTTC. This gives the protein CASSSRTGQDLYEQYF.

The chain combines TRBV2 with TRBJ1-2, with TRBD1 as a possible D gene (5 bases). The CDR3 contains 13 residues. The V and J ends lost 2 bases and 4 bases respectively, with 8 bases between them. In germline, CDR1 is SNHLY, CDR2 FYNNEI. Here the CDR3 reads CASSESQGYGYTF. The CDR3 DNA reads as TGTGCCAGCAGTGAAAGCCAGGGCTATGGCTACACCTTC.

The genes are TRBV19 and TRBJ1-1, with D possibly TRBD1 on 5 matching bases. V shed 5 bases and J shed 7 bases, with 11 bases lying between them. The germline CDR1 and CDR2 sequences are LNHDA and SQIVND (reference sequence). This CDR3 contains 12 residues. In nucleotides, the CDR3 is TGTGCCAGTAGTCTCGACAGTATTGAAGCTTTCTTT. Its protein is CASSLDSIEAFF.

The rearrangement uses TRBV7-9 and TRBJ2-1; D possibly corresponds to TRBD1 (6 bases). This CDR3 contains 15 residues. Germline CDR1 and CDR2: SEHNR and FQNEAQ (reference sequence). With 5 bases removed from V and 9 bases from J, the gap between germline ends came to 20 bases. The CDR3 is CASSEDRPEGGEQFF. CDR3 sequence (DNA): TGTGCCAGCAGCGAAGACAGGCCCGAAGGTGGTGAGCAGTTCTTC.

The J gene is TRBJ1-2, the V gene TRBV27; D may be TRBD1 (5 bases). The CDR3 is 14 residues long. Trimming removed 6 bases from V and 8 bases from J, with 19 bases in between. Per the germline V gene, CDR1 is MNHEY and CDR2 is SMNVEV (reference sequence). CDR3 sequence: CASRMSGREGGYTF. As DNA, the CDR3 is TGTGCCAGCAGGATGTCAGGGAGGGAAGGCGGCTACACCTTC.

In its sample, this clone was seen once. The gene calls are TRBV28 and TRBJ1-5, with D hard to call. The V end was cut by 6 bases, the J end by 4 bases, with 7 bases between. CDR1 MDHEN and CDR2 SYDVKM come from the germline V gene. The CDR3 spans 12 residues. The CDR3 DNA reads TGTGCCAGCAGGCGAGGGAATCAGCCCCAGCATTTT. Its translation: CASRRGNQPQHF.